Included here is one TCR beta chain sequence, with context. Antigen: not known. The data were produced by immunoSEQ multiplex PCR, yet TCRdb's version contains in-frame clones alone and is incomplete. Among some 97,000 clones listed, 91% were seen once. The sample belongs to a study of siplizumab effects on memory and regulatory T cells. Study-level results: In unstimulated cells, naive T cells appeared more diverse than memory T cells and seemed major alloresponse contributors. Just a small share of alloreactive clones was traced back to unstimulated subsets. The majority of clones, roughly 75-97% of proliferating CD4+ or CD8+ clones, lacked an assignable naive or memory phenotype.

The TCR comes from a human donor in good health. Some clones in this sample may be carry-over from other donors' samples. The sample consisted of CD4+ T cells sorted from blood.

The CDR3 protein is CASSSSNREVYGYTF. Written as DNA, the CDR3 is TGTGCCAGCAGTTCATCGAACAGGGAAGTCTATGGCTACACCTTC. This chain uses TRBV7-9 with TRBJ1-2; D is possibly TRBD1 (6 bases). There are 15 residues in the CDR3. Per the germline V gene, CDR1 is SEHNR and CDR2 is FQNEAQ (reference sequence). V lost 6 bases and J lost 4, with 18 bases in between. Supplemented by reference TRBV7-9 and TRBJ1-2, the full variable domain reads DTGVSQNPRHKITKRGQNVTFRCDPISEHNRLYWYRQTLGQGPEFLTYFQNEAQLEKSRLLSDRFSAERPKGSFSTLEIQRTEQGDSAMYLCASSSSNREVYGYTFGSGTRLTVV.